These T cell receptor beta chains were read from a single sample in a study of blood T cell repertoires in COVID-19. Sequencing was performed with immunoSEQ multiplex PCR; in TCRdb, only in-frame clones are kept and a portion is missing. The sample yields roughly 120,000 clones, approximately 80% seen once. The sequencing input was peripheral blood. The origin of the receptors is an older woman with acute or convalescent COVID-19. Each CDR3 is given with its conserved first and last residue. The D gene is left open where the match is weak. Expanded clones get a size class; other rows say once, few or many, or leave the size out.

V gene	D gene	J gene	clone size	CDR3 protein	CDR3 DNA
TRBV5-1	TRBD1	TRBJ1-4	-	CASSPQGQGEKLFF	TGCGCCAGCAGCCCCCAGGGACAGGGCGAAAAACTGTTTTTT
TRBV29-1	TRBD1	TRBJ2-5	-	CSVEGTGGVKKETQYF	TGCAGCGTTGAAGGGACAGGGGGCGTAAAGAAAGAGACCCAGTACTTC
TRBV6-5	-	TRBJ1-5	-	CASSYSGGSNQPQHF	TGTGCCAGCAGTTACTCTGGGGGGAGCAATCAGCCCCAGCATTTT
TRBV3-1/TRBV3-2	-	TRBJ1-1	few	CASSQDPRTFLNTEAFF	TGTGCCAGCAGCCAAGACCCCAGGACTTTCTTGAACACTGAAGCTTTCTTT
TRBV3-1/TRBV3-2	TRBD1	TRBJ1-2	-	CASSLTHRGDGYTF	TGTGCCAGCAGCCTCACGCACAGGGGAGATGGCTACACCTTC
TRBV24-1	-	TRBJ2-3	-	CATAITGGITDTQYF	TGTGCCACCGCCATTACGGGGGGCATCACAGATACGCAGTATTTT
TRBV24-1	-	TRBJ1-2	-	CATSDFGATNGYTF	TGTGCCACCAGTGATTTTGGGGCCACCAATGGCTACACCTTC
TRBV18	TRBD1	TRBJ1-2	-	CASSPGQGSEGYTF	TGTGCCAGCTCACCGGGACAGGGGTCCGAAGGCTACACCTTC
TRBV7-9	TRBD1	TRBJ2-1	few	CASSPRDRGSNEQFF	TGTGCCAGCAGCCCCCGGGACAGGGGGAGTAATGAGCAGTTCTTC
TRBV5-1	-	TRBJ1-1	-	CASATGTKGTEAFF	TGCGCCAGTGCGACAGGAACAAAGGGCACTGAAGCTTTCTTT
TRBV19	-	TRBJ2-5	-	CASRDRAAPETQYF	TGTGCCAGTAGAGACAGAGCCGCTCCGGAGACCCAGTACTTC
TRBV6-6	-	TRBJ1-3	once	CASSFLGVSGNTIYF	TGTGCCAGCAGTTTCCTAGGGGTTTCTGGAAACACCATATATTTT
TRBV19	-	TRBJ1-5	-	CASSMREPSNQPQHF	TGTGCCAGTAGTATGAGGGAACCAAGCAATCAGCCCCAGCATTTT
TRBV2	-	TRBJ2-5	-	CASSYDYRLETQYF	TGTGCCAGCAGTTATGACTACCGTCTAGAGACCCAGTACTTC
TRBV6-5	-	TRBJ1-5	-	CASSPEGDSNQPQHF	TGTGCCAGCAGTCCCGAGGGGGATAGCAATCAGCCCCAGCATTTT
TRBV13	TRBD1	TRBJ1-2	-	CASSLGGTGGYGYTF	TGTGCCAGCAGCTTAGGGGGGACAGGGGGCTATGGCTACACCTTC
TRBV7-9	TRBD1	TRBJ1-4	-	CASSLRTGLYEKLFF	TGTGCCAGCAGCCTGAGGACAGGACTTTATGAAAAACTGTTTTTT
TRBV19	TRBD1	TRBJ1-1	-	CASIEGALAEAFF	TGTGCCAGTATCGAGGGGGCGTTGGCTGAAGCTTTCTTT
TRBV5-1	-	TRBJ2-2	-	CASSMGQDTGELFF	TGCGCCAGCAGCATGGGCCAGGACACCGGGGAGCTGTTTTTT
TRBV9	TRBD2	TRBJ2-2	-	CASSVEAGGRYGELFF	TGTGCCAGCAGCGTAGAAGCGGGGGGGCGTTACGGGGAGCTGTTTTTT
TRBV18	TRBD1	TRBJ1-5	-	CASSPVTGGLSLNQPQHF	TGTGCCAGCTCACCGGTTACAGGGGGCCTATCCCTCAATCAGCCCCAGCATTTT
TRBV3-1/TRBV3-2	TRBD1	TRBJ1-1	-	CASSQVEGASEAFF	TGTGCCAGCAGCCAAGTCGAGGGGGCAAGTGAAGCTTTCTTT
TRBV6-6	-	TRBJ1-5	-	CASSPGAGEPQPQHF	TGTGCCAGCAGCCCCGGGGCAGGGGAGCCTCAGCCCCAGCATTTT
TRBV5-3	-	TRBJ1-1	-	CARSFRQETRSNTEAFF	TGTGCCAGAAGCTTCCGACAGGAGACACGGTCAAACACTGAAGCTTTCTTT
TRBV6-5	-	TRBJ1-5	-	CASSRQDNQPQHF	TGTGCCAGCAGTCGACAGGACAATCAGCCCCAGCATTTT
TRBV19	TRBD2	TRBJ2-5	-	CASCSFGGETQYF	TGTGCCAGTTGCTCCTTCGGGGGGGAGACCCAGTACTTC
TRBV6-6	-	TRBJ2-4	-	CASSYSTGVVNIQYF	TGTGCCAGCAGTTACTCGACGGGGGTGGTAAACATTCAGTACTTC
TRBV30	TRBD1	TRBJ1-1	once	CAWSGGTGSTEAFF	TGTGCCTGGAGCGGCGGGACAGGGAGCACTGAAGCTTTCTTT
TRBV5-5	-	TRBJ2-7	-	CASSQVGGYEQYF	TGTGCCAGCAGCCAGGTTGGAGGCTACGAGCAGTACTTC
TRBV24-1	-	TRBJ1-5	-	CATSLSGTAGQPQHF	TGTGCCACCAGCCTCTCCGGGACGGCGGGACAGCCCCAGCATTTT
TRBV19	TRBD1	TRBJ1-6	-	CASSSTGTGLVNNSPLHF	TGTGCCAGTAGTTCCACCGGGACAGGGCTCGTGAATAATTCACCCCTCCACTTT
TRBV5-4	-	TRBJ1-1	-	CASSTAGYTEAFF	TGTGCCAGCAGCACCGCAGGGTACACTGAAGCTTTCTTT